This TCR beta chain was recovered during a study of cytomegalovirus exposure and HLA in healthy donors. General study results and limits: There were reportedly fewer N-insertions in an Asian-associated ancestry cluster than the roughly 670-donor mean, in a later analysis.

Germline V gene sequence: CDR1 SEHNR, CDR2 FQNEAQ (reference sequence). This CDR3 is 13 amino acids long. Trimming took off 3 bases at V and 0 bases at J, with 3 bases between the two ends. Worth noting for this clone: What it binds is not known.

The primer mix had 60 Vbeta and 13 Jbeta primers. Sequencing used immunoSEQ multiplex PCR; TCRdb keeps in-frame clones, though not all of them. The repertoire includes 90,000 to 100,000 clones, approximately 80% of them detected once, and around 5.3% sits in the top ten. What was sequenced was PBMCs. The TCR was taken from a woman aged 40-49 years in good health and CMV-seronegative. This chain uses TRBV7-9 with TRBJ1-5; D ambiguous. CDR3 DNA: TGTGCCAGCAGCTTTAGTAGCAATCAGCCCCAGCATTTT. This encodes CASSFSSNQPQHF. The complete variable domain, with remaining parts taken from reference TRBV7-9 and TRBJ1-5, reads DTGVSQNPRHKITKRGQNVTFRCDPISEHNRLYWYRQTLGQGPEFLTYFQNEAQLEKSRLLSDRFSAERPKGSFSTLEIQRTEQGDSAMYLCASSFSSNQPQHFGDGTRLSIL.